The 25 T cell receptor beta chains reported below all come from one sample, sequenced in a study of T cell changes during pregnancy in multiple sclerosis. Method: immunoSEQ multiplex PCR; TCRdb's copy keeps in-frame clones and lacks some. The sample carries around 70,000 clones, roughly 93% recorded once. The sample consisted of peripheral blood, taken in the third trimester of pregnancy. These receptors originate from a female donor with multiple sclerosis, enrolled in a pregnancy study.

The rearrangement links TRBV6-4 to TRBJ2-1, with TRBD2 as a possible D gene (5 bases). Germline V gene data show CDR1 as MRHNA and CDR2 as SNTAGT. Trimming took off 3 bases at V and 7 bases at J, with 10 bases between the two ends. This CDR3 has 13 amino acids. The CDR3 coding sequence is TGTGCCAGCAGTGAAGGCGAGGGTAATGAGCAGTTCTTC. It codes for CASSEGEGNEQFF.

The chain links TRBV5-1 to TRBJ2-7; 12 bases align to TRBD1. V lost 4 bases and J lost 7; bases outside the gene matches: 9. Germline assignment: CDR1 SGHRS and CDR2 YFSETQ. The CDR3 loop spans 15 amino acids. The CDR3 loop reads CASSPPGQGAREQYF. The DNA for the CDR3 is TGCGCCAGCAGCCCACCGGGACAGGGGGCTCGAGAGCAGTACTTC.

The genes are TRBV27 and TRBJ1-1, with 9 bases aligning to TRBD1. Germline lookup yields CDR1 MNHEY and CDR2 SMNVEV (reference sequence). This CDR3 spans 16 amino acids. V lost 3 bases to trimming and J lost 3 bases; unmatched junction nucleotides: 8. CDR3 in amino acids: CASSFWTGDPYTEAFF. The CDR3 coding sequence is TGTGCCAGCAGTTTCTGGACAGGGGACCCCTACACTGAAGCTTTCTTT.

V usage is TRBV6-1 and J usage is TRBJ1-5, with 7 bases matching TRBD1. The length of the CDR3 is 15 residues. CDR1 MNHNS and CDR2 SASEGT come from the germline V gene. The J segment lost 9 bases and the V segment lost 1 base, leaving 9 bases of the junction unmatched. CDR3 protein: CASSEGGTVPLPQHF. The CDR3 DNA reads TGTGCCAGCAGTGAAGGAGGGACAGTCCCGTTGCCCCAGCATTTT.

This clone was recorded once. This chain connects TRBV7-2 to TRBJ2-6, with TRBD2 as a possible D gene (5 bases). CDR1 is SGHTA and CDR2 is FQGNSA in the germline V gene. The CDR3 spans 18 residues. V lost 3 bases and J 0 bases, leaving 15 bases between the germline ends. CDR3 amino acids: CASSLGKIGSSGANVLTF. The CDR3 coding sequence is TGTGCCAGCAGCTTGGGGAAAATAGGGAGCTCTGGGGCCAACGTCCTGACTTTC.

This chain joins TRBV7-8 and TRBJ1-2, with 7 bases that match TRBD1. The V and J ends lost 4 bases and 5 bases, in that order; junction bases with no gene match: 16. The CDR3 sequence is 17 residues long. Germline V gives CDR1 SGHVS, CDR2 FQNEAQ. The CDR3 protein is CASSSTLDRPRGYGYTF. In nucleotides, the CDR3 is TGTGCCAGCAGCTCTACCCTGGACAGGCCAAGGGGTTATGGCTACACCTTC.

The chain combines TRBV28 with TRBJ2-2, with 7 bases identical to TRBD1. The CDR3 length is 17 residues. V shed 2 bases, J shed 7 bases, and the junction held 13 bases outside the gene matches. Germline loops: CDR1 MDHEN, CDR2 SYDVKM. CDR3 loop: CASSLLRDSLLGGELFF. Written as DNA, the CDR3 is TGTGCCAGCAGTTTACTTAGGGACAGCCTACTTGGCGGGGAGCTGTTTTTT.

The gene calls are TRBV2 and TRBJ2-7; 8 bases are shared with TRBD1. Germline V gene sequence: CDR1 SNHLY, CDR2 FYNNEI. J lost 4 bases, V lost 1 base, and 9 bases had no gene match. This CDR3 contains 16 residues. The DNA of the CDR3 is TGTGCCAGCAGTGAAGGTGGGGACAGGCGTGTGTACGAGCAGTACTTC. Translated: CASSEGGDRRVYEQYF. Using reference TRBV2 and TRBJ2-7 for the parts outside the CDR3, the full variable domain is EPEVTQTPSHQVTQMGQEVILRCVPISNHLYFYWYRQILGQKVEFLVSFYNNEISEKSEIFDDQFSVERPDGSNFTLKIRSTKLEDSAMYFCASSEGGDRRVYEQYFGPGTRLTVT.

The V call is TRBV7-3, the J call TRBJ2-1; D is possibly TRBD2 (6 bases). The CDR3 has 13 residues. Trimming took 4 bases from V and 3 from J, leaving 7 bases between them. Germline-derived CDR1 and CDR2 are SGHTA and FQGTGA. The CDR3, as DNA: TGTGCCAGCAGCTCGGGACTCTACAATGAGCAGTTCTTC. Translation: CASSSGLYNEQFF. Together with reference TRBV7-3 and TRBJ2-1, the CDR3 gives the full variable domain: GAGVSQTPSNKVTEKGKYVELRCDPISGHTALYWYRQSLGQGPEFLIYFQGTGAADDSGLPNDRFFAVRPEGSVSTLKIQRTERGDSAVYLCASSSGLYNEQFFGPGTRLTVL.

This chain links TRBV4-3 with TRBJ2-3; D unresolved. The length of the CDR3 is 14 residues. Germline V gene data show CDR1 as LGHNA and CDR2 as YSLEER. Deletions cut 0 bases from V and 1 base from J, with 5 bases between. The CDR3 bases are TGCGCCAGCAGCCAAGAACTGGGCACAGATACGCAGTATTTT. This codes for CASSQELGTDTQYF.

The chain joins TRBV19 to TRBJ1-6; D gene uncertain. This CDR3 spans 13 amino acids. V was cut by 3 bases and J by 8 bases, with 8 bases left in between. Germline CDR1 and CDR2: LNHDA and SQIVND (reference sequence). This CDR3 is CASSMGSDSPLHF. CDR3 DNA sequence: TGTGCCAGTAGTATGGGGAGTGATTCACCCCTCCACTTT. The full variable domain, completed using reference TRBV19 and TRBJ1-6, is DGGITQSPKYLFRKEGQNVTLSCEQNLNHDAMYWYRQDPGQGLRLIYYSQIVNDFQKGDIAEGYSVSREKKESFPLTVTSAQKNPTAFYLCASSMGSDSPLHFGNGTRLTVT.

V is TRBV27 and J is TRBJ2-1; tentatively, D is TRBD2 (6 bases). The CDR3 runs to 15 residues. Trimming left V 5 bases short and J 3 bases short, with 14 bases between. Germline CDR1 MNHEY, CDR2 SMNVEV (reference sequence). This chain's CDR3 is CASSTLTGDYNEQFF. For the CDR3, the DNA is TGTGCCAGCAGTACGCTGACGGGGGACTACAATGAGCAGTTCTTC.

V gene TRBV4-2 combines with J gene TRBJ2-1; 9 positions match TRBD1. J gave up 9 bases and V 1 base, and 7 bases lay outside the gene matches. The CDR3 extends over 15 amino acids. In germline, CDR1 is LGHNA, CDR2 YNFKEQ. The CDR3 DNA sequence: TGTGCCAGCAGCCAAGCGGGACAGGGTCGTGGTGAGCAGTTCTTC. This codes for CASSQAGQGRGEQFF.

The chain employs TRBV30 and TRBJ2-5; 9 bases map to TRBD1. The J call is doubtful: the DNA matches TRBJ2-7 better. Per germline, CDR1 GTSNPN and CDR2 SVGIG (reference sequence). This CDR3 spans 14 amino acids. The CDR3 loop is CAWSVGTGWDEQYF. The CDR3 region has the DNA TGTGCCTGGAGTGTTGGGACAGGGTGGGACGAGCAGTACTTC.

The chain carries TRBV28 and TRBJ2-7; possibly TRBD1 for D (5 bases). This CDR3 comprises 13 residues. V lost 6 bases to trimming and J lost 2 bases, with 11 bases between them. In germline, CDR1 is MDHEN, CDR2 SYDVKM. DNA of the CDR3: TGTGCCAGCAGCCGGTACAGGACCTACGAGCAGTACTTC. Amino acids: CASSRYRTYEQYF.

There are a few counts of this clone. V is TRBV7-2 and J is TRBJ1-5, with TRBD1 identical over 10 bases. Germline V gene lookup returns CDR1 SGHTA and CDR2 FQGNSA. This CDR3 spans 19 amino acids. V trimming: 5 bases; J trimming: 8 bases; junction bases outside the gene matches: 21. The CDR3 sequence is CASSPSSTRTGGRFEPQHF. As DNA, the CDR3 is TGTGCCAGCAGCCCAAGCTCCACCCGGACAGGGGGACGGTTTGAGCCCCAGCATTTT. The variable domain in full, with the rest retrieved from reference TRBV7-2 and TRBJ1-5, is GAGVSQSPSNKVTEKGKDVELRCDPISGHTALYWYRQSLGQGLEFLIYFQGNSAPDKSGLPSDRFSAERTGGSVSTLTIQRTQQEDSAVYLCASSPSSTRTGGRFEPQHFGDGTRLSIL.

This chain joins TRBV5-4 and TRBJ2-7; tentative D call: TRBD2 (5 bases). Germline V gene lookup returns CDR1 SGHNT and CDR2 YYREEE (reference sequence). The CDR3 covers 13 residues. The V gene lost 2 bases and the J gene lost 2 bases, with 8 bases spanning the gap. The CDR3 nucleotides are TGTGCCAGCAGCTTTGGAGCGGCCTACGAGCAGTACTTC. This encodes CASSFGAAYEQYF.

This CDR3 is CASSLLPLSGGTEAFF. CDR3 bases: TGCGCCAGCAGCTTGTTGCCTTTGTCAGGGGGAACTGAAGCTTTCTTT. This sequence joins TRBV5-1 and TRBJ1-1; 7 bases are a match to TRBD1. Germline V gene lookup returns CDR1 SGHRS and CDR2 YFSETQ. With 1 base clipped from V and 5 bases from J, the junction kept 11 bases outside the gene matches. The CDR3 contains 16 residues.

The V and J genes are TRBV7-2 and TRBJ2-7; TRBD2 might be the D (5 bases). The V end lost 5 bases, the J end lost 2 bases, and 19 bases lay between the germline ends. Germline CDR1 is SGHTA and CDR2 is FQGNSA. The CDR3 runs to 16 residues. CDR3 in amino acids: CASSLAAVMAAYEQYF. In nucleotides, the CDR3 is TGTGCCAGCAGCCTCGCAGCGGTGATGGCAGCCTACGAGCAGTACTTC. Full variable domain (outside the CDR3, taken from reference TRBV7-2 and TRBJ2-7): GAGVSQSPSNKVTEKGKDVELRCDPISGHTALYWYRQSLGQGLEFLIYFQGNSAPDKSGLPSDRFSAERTGGSVSTLTIQRTQQEDSAVYLCASSLAAVMAAYEQYFGPGTRLTVT.

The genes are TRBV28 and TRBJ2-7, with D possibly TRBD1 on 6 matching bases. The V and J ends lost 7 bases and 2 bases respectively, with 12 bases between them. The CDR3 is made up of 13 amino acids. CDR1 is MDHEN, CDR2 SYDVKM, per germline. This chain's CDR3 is CASKSTGPYEQYF. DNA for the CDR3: TGTGCCAGCAAATCGACAGGACCCTACGAGCAGTACTTC.

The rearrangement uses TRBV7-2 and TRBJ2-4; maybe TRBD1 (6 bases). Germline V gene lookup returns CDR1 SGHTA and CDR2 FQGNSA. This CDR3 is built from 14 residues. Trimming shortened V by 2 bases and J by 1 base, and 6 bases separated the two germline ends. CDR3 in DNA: TGTGCCAGCAGCTTACAGGGGGCCAAAAACATTCAGTACTTC. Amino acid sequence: CASSLQGAKNIQYF.

DNA for the CDR3: TGCGCCAGCAGCGGACAGGAAGGGGGCCGCAATGAGCAGTTCTTC. Residues: CASSGQEGGRNEQFF. This sequence joins TRBV4-1 and TRBJ2-1, with TRBD1 matching 7 bases. The CDR3 has 15 amino acids. CDR1 MGHRA and CDR2 YSYEKL come from the germline V gene. With V trimmed by 5 bases and J by 6 bases, 10 bases remained unmatched.

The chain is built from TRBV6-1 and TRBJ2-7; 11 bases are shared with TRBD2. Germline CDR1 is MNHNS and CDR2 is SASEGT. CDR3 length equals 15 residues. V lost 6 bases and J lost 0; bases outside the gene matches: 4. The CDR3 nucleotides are TGTGCCAGCAGCTTTAGCGGGGGGGCCTCCTACGAGCAGTACTTC. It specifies CASSFSGGASYEQYF.

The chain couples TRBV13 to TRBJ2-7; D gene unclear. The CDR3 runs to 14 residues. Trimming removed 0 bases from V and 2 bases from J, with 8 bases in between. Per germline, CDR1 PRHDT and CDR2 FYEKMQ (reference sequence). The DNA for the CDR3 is TGTGCCAGCAGCTTAGGCAGCACTACCTACGAGCAGTACTTC. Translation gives CASSLGSTTYEQYF.

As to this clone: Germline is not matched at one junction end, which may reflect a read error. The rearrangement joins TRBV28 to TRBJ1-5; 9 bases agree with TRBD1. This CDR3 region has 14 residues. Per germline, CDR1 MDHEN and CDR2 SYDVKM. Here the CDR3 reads CAGKRTGGNQSQHF. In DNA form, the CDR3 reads TGTGCCGGCAAGCGTACAGGGGGCAATCAGTCCCAGCATTTT. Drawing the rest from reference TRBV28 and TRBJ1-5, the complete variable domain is DVKVTQSSRYLVKRTGEKVFLECVQDMDHENMFWYRQDPGLGLRLIYFSYDVKMKEKGDIPEGYSVSREKKERFSLILESASTNQTSMYLCAGKRTGGNQSQHFGDGTRLSIL.